The rows below give T cell receptor beta chains drawn from one sample of a study of blood T cell repertoires in COVID-19. Clones were sequenced by immunoSEQ multiplex PCR, and TCRdb holds only the in-frame ones, with some missing. Of about 480,000 clones listed, 88% were seen once; the top ten hold approximately 1.8%. The sequencing sample was made of PBMCs or T cells enriched from blood (not recorded which). The receptors here all came from a woman aged 40 to 50 who had recovered from COVID-19. The CDR3 runs from the conserved cysteine through the conserved F or W. The D gene is left open where the match is weak. Size is stated for part of the rows, as once, few or many counts, or as a class when the clone is expanded.

j_gene: TRBJ1-2; v_gene: TRBV6-6; abundance: once; d_gene: TRBD1; len: 14; CDR3nt: TGTGCCAGCAGCTCCGGGACAGGGATGTATGGCTACACCTTC; CDR3aa: CASSSGTGMYGYTF
j_gene: TRBJ2-7; v_gene: TRBV9; abundance: .; d_gene: TRBD2; len: 17; CDR3nt: TGTGCCAGCAGCGCGACGAATAGCGGGAGCAAATCCTACGAGCAGTACTTC; CDR3aa: CASSATNSGSKSYEQYF
j_gene: TRBJ1-4; v_gene: TRBV18; abundance: .; d_gene: TRBD1; len: 14; CDR3nt: TGTGCCAGCTCACGAGGACAGGGGATGGAAAAACTGTTTTTT; CDR3aa: CASSRGQGMEKLFF
j_gene: TRBJ1-2; v_gene: TRBV20-1; abundance: .; d_gene: TRBD1; len: 11; CDR3nt: TGCAGTGCAACAGGGGACTATGGCTACACCTTC; CDR3aa: CSATGDYGYTF
j_gene: TRBJ2-5; v_gene: TRBV10-1; abundance: .; d_gene: TRBD1; len: 17; CDR3nt: TGCGCCAGCAGTGACACCGGGACAGGGAGGCGGCAAGAGACCCAGTACTTC; CDR3aa: CASSDTGTGRRQETQYF
j_gene: TRBJ2-7; v_gene: TRBV27; abundance: .; d_gene: TRBD1; len: 13; CDR3nt: TGTGCCAGCAGTCCGGACAGGGGTTACGAGCAGTACTTC; CDR3aa: CASSPDRGYEQYF
j_gene: TRBJ2-5; v_gene: TRBV5-4; abundance: once; d_gene: TRBD2; len: 14; CDR3nt: TGTGCCAGCAGCATCAGCGGGAGGGGAGAGACCCAGTACTTC; CDR3aa: CASSISGRGETQYF
j_gene: TRBJ2-1; v_gene: TRBV11-3; abundance: .; d_gene: TRBD2; len: 13; CDR3nt: TGTGCCAGCAGCGGGAGCGGGAGGAATGAGCAGTTCTTC; CDR3aa: CASSGSGRNEQFF
j_gene: TRBJ2-7; v_gene: TRBV2; abundance: once; d_gene: TRBD2; len: 18; CDR3nt: TGTGCCAGCAGTGAAGTGGCGCTCATCTCCGTGGGGGAGGGCGAGCAGTACTTC; CDR3aa: CASSEVALISVGEGEQYF
j_gene: TRBJ2-1; v_gene: TRBV7-8; abundance: .; d_gene: TRBD2; len: 19; CDR3nt: TGTGCCAGCAGCTCACCTAAGGGAGAGGGACTAGCGGGAGCCATTGAGCAGTTCTTC; CDR3aa: CASSSPKGEGLAGAIEQFF
j_gene: TRBJ2-3; v_gene: TRBV6-5; abundance: .; d_gene: .; len: 15; CDR3nt: TGTGCCAGCAGTTACTCGATTCTAGGGGCAGATACGCAGTATTTT; CDR3aa: CASSYSILGADTQYF
j_gene: TRBJ1-2; v_gene: TRBV3-1/TRBV3-2; abundance: .; d_gene: .; len: 13; CDR3nt: TGTGCCAGCAGCCAAGACCTTAAGGGGGGCTACACCTTC; CDR3aa: CASSQDLKGGYTF
j_gene: TRBJ2-3; v_gene: TRBV5-1; abundance: .; d_gene: TRBD2; len: 14; CDR3nt: TGCGCCAGCAGCCCGGTTAGCGGGACAGATACGCAGTATTTT; CDR3aa: CASSPVSGTDTQYF